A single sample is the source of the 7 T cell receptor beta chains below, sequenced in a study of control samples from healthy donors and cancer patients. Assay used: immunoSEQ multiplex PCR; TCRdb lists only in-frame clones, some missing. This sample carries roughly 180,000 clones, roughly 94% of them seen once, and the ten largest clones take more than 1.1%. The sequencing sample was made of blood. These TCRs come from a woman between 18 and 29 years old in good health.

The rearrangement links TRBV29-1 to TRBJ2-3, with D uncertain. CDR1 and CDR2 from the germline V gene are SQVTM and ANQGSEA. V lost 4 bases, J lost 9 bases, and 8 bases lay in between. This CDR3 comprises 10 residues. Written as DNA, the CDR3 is TGCAGCGTTGGCTCTCAGACGCAGTATTTT. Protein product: CSVGSQTQYF.

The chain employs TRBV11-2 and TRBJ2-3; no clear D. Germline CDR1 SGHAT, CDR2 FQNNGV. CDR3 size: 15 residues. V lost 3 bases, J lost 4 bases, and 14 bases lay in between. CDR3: CASSFASPGADTQYF. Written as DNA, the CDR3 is TGTGCCAGCAGCTTTGCCTCCCCAGGCGCAGATACGCAGTATTTT.

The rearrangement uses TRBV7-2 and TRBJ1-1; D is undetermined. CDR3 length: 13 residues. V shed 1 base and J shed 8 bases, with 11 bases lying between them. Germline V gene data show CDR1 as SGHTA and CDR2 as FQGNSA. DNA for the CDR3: TGTGCCAGCAGCTTAGAGAGGGTAGCCGAAGCTTTCTTT. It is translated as CASSLERVAEAFF.

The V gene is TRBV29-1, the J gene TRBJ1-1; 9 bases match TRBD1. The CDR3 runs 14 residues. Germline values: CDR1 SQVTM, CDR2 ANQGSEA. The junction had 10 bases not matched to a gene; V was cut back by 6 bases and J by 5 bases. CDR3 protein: CSVGYRGRGTEAFF. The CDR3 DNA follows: TGCAGCGTCGGCTACAGGGGGCGAGGGACTGAAGCTTTCTTT.

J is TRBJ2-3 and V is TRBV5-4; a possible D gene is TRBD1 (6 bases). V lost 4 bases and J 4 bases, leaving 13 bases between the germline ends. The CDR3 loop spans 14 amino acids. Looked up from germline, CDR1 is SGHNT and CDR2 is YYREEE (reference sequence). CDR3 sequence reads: CASSPRDTPDTQYF. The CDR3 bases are TGTGCCAGCAGCCCTAGGGACACCCCAGATACGCAGTATTTT.

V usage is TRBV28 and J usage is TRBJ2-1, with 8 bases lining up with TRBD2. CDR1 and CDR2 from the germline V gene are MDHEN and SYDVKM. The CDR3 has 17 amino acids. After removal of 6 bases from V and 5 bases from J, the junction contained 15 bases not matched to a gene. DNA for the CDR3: TGTGCCAGCAGCATCTTCAAACTAGCGGACCACCACAATGAGCAGTTCTTC. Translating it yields CASSIFKLADHHNEQFF.

Here the CDR3 reads CASSSGTYSNQPQHF. In DNA, the CDR3 is TGTGCCAGCAGCTCCGGGACGTATAGCAATCAGCCCCAGCATTTT. The chain recombines TRBV5-8 with TRBJ1-5; perhaps TRBD1 as D (5 bases). The germline V gene encodes CDR1 SGHTS and CDR2 YDEGEE. The CDR3 loop spans 15 amino acids. V was shortened by 3 bases and J by 0 bases, with 10 bases between the two germline ends.